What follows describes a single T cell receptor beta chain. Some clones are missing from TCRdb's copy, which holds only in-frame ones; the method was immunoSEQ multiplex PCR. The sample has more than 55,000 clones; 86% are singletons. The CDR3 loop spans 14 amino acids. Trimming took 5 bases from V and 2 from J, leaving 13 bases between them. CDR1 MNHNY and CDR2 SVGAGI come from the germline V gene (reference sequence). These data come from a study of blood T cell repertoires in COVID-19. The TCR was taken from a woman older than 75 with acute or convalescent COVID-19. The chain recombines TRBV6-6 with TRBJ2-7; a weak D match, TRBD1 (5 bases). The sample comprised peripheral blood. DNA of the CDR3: TGTGCCAGCAGTCCGGCAGGGATAACCTACGAGCAGTACTTC. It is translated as CASSPAGITYEQYF.